The T cell receptor (beta chain) described here comes from a study of low-dose radiotherapy and immunotherapy resistance in tumors. Sample time point: before trial treatment. This clonotype was found many times. Primers targeting TRAV and TRBV primed first-strand cDNA, covering alpha and beta chains. Both a constant-region primer and a V-primer adapter served to amplify TCRs across roughly 20 PCR cycles. TCRdb independently ran MiXCR on the reads; one entry per CDR3 protein. The data show around 76,000 distinct CDR3 sequences, roughly 31% seen once. The V and J ends lost 6 bases and 1 base, in that order; junction bases with no gene match: 5. The CDR3 has 15 residues. Germline lookup yields CDR1 SGDLS and CDR2 YYNGEE.

This receptor was taken from a female donor with ovarian cancer. The sequenced sample was PBMCs, obtained before treatment. The V gene is TRBV9, the J gene TRBJ2-2, with TRBD2 matching 8 bases. For the CDR3, the DNA is TGTGCCAGCATGCGGGCGGGAGGGAACACCGGGGAGCTGTTTTTT. Protein sequence: CASMRAGGNTGELFF.